The clone carrying this T cell receptor (beta chain) has ten or more counts. This specimen comes from a study of T cells in Graves' hyperthyroidism and ophthalmopathy. Trimming pared 2 bases from V and 2 bases from J, leaving 28 bases between. CDR1 and CDR2 (germline): MNHNS, SASEGT. CDR3 length: 21 amino acids. TCR beta CDR3 regions were amplified from RNA transcripts. When the TCR CDR3 underwent first-round RT-PCR, the HTBI primer set was used. One entry per CDR3 protein, called by TCRdb with MiXCR from the multiplex PCR reads. Of approximately 430,000 distinct CDR3 sequences listed, around 14% are singletons.

The TCR sequence derives from a woman under 30 with Graves' hyperthyroidism. The chain has TRBV6-1 and TRBJ2-4; D uncertain. Sequenced: blood. DNA for the CDR3: TGTGCCAGCAGTGAACTGATGTTGGCCTACCGCTTTTTTATACCCAAAAACATTCAGTACTTC. Its protein is CASSELMLAYRFFIPKNIQYF.